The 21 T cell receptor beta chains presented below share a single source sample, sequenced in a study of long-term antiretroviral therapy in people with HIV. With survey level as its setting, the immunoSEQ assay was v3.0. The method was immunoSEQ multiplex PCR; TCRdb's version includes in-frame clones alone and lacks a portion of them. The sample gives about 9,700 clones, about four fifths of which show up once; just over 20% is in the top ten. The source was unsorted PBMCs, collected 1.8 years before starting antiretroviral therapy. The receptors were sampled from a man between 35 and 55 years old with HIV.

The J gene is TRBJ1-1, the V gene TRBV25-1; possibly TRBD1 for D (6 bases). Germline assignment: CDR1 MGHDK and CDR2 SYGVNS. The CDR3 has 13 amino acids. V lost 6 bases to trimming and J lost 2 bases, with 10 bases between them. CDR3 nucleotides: TGTGCCAGCAGCCAGGGGATTAACACTGAAGCTTTCTTT. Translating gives CASSQGINTEAFF.

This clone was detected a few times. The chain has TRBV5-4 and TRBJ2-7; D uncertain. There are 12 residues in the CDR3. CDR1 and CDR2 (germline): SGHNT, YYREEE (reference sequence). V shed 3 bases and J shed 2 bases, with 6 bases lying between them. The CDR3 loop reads CASSSQPYEQYF. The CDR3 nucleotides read TGTGCCAGCAGCTCCCAACCCTACGAGCAGTACTTC. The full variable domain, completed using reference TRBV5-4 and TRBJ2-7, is ETGVTQSPTHLIKTRGQQVTLRCSSQSGHNTVSWYQQALGQGPQFIFQYYREEENGRGNFPPRFSGLQFPNYSSELNVNALELDDSALYLCASSSQPYEQYFGPGTRLTVT.

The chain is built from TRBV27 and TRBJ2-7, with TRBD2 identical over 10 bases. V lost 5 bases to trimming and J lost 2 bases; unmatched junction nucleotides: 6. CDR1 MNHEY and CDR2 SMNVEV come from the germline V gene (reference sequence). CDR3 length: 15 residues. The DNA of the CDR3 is TGTGCCAGCAGTCCCGCCACTAGCGGGGCCTACGAGCAGTACTTC. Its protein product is CASSPATSGAYEQYF.

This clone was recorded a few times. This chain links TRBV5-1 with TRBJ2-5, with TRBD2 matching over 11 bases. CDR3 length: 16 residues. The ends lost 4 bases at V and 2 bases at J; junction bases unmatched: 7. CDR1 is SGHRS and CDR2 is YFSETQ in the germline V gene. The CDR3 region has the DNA TGCGCCAGCAGCGGGGCTAGCGGGGGGTCTCAAGAGACCCAGTACTTC. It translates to CASSGASGGSQETQYF. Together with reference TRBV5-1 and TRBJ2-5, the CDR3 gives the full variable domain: KAGVTQTPRYLIKTRGQQVTLSCSPISGHRSVSWYQQTPGQGLQFLFEYFSETQRNKGNFPGRFSGRQFSNSRSEMNVSTLELGDSALYLCASSGASGGSQETQYFGPGTRLLVL.

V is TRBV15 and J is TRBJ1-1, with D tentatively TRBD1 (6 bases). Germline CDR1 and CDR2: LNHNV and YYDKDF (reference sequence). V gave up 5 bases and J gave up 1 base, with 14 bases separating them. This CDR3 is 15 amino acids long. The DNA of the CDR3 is TGTGCCACCAGCGCCCCCCGGGGACAGAACACTGAAGCTTTCTTT. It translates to CATSAPRGQNTEAFF.

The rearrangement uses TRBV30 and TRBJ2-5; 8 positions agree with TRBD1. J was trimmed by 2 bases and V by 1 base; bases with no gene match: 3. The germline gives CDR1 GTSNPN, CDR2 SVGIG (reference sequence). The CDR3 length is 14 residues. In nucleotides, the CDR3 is TGTGCCTGGAGTGATTGGACAGGGCAAGAGACCCAGTACTTC. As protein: CAWSDWTGQETQYF.

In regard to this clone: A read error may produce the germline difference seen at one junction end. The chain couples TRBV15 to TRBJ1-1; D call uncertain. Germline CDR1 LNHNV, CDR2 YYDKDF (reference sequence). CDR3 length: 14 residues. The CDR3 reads CVTSRDPGITEAFF. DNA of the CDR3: TGTGTCACCAGCAGAGACCCCGGAATCACTGAAGCTTTCTTT.

The CDR3 region has the DNA TGCGCCAGCAGCTTGGACCCTCAAGGGGGCAGTGGGGGCAATCAGCCCCAGCATTTT. This codes for CASSLDPQGGSGGNQPQHF. The chain has TRBV5-1 and TRBJ1-5, with TRBD1 matching 7 bases. Germline-derived CDR1 and CDR2 are SGHRS and YFSETQ. V gave up 0 bases and J gave up 2 bases; unmatched junction bases: 14. This CDR3 spans 19 amino acids.

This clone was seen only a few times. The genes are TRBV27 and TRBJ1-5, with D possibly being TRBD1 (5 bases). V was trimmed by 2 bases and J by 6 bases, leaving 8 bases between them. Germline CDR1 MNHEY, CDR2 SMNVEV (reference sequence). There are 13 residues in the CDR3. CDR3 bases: TGTGCCAGCAGTTTAATGAGGGGTCAGCCCCAGCATTTT. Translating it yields CASSLMRGQPQHF.

CDR3 amino acids: CASSLVPGQGTDTQYF. CDR3 nucleotides: TGTGCCAGCAGCTTAGTGCCGGGACAGGGCACAGATACGCAGTATTTT. V is TRBV5-6 and J is TRBJ2-3; 8 bases match TRBD1. From germline, CDR1 is SGHDT and CDR2 YYEEEE. The CDR3 has 16 residues. Unmatched junction bases numbered 6, after V lost 2 bases and J lost 1 base.

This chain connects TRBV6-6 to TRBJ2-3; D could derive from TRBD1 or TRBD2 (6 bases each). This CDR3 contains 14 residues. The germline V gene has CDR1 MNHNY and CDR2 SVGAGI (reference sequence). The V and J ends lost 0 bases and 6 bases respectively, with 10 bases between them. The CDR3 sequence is CASSYSLGGDTQYF. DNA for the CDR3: TGTGCCAGCAGTTACTCTCTAGGGGGGGATACGCAGTATTTT.

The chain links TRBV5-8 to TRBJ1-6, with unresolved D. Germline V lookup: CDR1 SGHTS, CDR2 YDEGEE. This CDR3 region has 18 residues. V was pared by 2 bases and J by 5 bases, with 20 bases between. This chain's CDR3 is CASSFYGSPVPNNSPLHF. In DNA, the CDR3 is TGTGCCAGCAGCTTTTATGGCTCACCAGTACCGAATAATTCACCCCTCCACTTT.

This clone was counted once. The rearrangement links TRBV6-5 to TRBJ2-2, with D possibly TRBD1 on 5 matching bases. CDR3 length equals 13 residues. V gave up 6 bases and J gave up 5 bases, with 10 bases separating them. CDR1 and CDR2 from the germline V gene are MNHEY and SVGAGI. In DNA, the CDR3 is TGTGCCAGCAGGCAGCAGGGAACCGGGGAGCTGTTTTTT. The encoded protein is CASRQQGTGELFF.

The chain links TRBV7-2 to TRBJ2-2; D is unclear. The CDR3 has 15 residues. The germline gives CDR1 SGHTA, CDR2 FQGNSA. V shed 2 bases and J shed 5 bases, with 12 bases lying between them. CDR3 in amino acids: CASSLSQAGTGELFF. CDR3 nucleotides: TGTGCCAGCAGCTTAAGCCAGGCTGGAACCGGGGAGCTGTTTTTT.

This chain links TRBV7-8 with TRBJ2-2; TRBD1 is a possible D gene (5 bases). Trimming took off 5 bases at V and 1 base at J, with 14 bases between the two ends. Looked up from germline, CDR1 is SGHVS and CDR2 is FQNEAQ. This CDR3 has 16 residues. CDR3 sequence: CASSLQETRNTGELFF. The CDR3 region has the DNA TGTGCCAGCAGCCTACAGGAAACCCGGAACACCGGGGAGCTGTTTTTT.

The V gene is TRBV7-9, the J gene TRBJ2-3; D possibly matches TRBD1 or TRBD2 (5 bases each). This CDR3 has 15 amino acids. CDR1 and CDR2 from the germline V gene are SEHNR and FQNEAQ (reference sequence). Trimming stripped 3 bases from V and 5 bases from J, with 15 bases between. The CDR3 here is CASSLPLMGVDTQYF. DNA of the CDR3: TGTGCCAGCAGCTTGCCCTTAATGGGGGTAGATACGCAGTATTTT.

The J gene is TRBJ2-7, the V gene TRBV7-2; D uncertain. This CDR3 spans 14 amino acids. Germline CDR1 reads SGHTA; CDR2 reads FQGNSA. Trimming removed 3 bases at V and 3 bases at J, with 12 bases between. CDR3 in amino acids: CASSFYLRDYEQYF. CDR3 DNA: TGTGCCAGCAGCTTTTATCTCCGAGACTACGAGCAGTACTTC.

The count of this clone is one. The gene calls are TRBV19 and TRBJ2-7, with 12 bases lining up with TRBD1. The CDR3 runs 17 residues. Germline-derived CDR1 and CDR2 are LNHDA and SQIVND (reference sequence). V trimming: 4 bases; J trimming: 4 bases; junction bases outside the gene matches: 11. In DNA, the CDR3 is TGTGCCAGTAGTACCATGTCGCCGGGACAGGGGGCATACGAGCAGTACTTC. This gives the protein CASSTMSPGQGAYEQYF.

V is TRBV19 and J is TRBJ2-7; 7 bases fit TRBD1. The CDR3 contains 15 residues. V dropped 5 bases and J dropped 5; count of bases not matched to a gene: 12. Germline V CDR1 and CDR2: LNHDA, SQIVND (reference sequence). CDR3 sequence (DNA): TGTGCCAGTAGTCGGGGACAGTGGACTTTAGACGAGCAGTACTTC. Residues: CASSRGQWTLDEQYF.

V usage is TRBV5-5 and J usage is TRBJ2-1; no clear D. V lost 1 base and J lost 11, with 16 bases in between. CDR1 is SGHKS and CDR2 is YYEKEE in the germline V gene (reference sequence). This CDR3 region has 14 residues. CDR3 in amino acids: CASSLLPSVGQQFF. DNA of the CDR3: TGTGCCAGCAGCTTGCTACCCTCTGTCGGGCAGCAGTTCTTC.

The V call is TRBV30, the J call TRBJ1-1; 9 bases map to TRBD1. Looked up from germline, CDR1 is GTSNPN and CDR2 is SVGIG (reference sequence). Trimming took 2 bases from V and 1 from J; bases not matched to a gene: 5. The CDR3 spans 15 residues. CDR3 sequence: CAWSPGQGTNTEAFF. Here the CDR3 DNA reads TGTGCCTGGAGTCCCGGACAGGGGACGAACACTGAAGCTTTCTTT.